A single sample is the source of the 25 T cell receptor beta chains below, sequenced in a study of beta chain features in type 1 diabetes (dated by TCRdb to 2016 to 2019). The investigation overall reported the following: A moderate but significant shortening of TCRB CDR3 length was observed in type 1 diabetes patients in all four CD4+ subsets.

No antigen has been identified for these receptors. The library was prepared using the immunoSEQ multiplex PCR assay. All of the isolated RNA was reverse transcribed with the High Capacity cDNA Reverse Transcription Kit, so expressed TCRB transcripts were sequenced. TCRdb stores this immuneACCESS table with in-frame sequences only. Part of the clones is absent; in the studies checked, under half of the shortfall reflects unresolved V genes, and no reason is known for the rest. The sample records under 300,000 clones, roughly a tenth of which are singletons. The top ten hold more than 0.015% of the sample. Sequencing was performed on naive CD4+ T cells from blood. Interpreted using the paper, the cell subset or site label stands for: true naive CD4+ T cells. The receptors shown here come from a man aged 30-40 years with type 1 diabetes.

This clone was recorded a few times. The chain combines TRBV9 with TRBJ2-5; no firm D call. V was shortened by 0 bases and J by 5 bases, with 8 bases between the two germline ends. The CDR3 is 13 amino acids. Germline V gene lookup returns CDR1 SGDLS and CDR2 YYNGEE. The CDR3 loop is CASSVGVSETQYF. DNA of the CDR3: TGTGCCAGCAGCGTAGGTGTATCCGAGACCCAGTACTTC.

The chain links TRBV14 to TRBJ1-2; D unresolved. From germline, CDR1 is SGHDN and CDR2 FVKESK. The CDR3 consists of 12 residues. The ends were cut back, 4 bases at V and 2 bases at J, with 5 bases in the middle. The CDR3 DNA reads TGTGCCAGCAGCCTACAAAACTATGGCTACACCTTC. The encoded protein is CASSLQNYGYTF. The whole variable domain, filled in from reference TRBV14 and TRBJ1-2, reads EAGVTQFPSHSVIEKGQTVTLRCDPISGHDNLYWYRRVMGKEIKFLLHFVKESKQDESGMPNNRFLAERTGGTYSTLKVQPAELEDSGVYFCASSLQNYGYTFGSGTRLTVV.

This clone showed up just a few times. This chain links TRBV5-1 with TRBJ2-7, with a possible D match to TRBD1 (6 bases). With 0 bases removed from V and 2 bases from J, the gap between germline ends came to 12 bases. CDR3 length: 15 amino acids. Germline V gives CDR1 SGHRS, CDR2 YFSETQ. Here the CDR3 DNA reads TGCGCCAGCAGCTTGGTTACCGGGACAACCTACGAGCAGTACTTC. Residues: CASSLVTGTTYEQYF.

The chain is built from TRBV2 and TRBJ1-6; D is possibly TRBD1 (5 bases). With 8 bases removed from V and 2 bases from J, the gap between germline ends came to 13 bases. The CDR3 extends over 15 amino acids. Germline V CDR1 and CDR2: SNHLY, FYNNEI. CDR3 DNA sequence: TGTGCCAGCGGGAGGGGTAGCCCCTATAATTCACCCCTCCACTTT. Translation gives CASGRGSPYNSPLHF.

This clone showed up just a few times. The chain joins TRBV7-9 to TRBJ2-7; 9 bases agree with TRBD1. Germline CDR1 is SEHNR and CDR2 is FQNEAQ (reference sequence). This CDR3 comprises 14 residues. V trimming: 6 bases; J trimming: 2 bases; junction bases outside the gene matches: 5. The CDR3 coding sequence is TGTGCCAGCAGAGAGGGACAGGGAACCTACGAGCAGTACTTC. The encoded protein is CASREGQGTYEQYF.

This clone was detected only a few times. The CDR3 nucleotides are TGTGCCAGCAGTCTGGACAGGGATAGGGGCTACACCTTC. Translating it yields CASSLDRDRGYTF. The chain uses TRBV5-4 and TRBJ1-2; TRBD1 matches at 8 bases. There are 13 residues in the CDR3. Trimming cost V 5 bases and J 8 bases; bases outside gene matches: 8. Germline values: CDR1 SGHNT, CDR2 YYREEE (reference sequence).

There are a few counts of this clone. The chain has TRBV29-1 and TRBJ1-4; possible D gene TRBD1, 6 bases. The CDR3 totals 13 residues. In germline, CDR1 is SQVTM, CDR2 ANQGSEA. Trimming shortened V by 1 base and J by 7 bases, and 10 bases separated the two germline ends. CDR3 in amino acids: CSVEATGSEKLFF. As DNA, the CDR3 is TGCAGCGTTGAAGCGACAGGCTCTGAAAAACTGTTTTTT.

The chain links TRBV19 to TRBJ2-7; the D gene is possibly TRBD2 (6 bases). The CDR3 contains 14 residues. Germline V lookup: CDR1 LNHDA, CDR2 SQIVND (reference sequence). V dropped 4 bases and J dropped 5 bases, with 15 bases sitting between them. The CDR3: CASSSDGLPHEQYF. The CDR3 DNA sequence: TGTGCCAGTAGTAGCGACGGACTACCTCACGAGCAGTACTTC.

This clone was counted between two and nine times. The CDR3 region is CASRKQGSTGREQYF. For the CDR3, the DNA is TGTGCCAGCAGGAAACAGGGCTCGACTGGTCGCGAGCAGTACTTC. This chain links TRBV28 with TRBJ2-7; tentatively, D is TRBD1 (6 bases). The CDR3 sequence is 15 residues long. Per the germline V gene, CDR1 is MDHEN and CDR2 is SYDVKM. Trimming shortened V by 6 bases and J by 6 bases, and 21 bases separated the two germline ends.

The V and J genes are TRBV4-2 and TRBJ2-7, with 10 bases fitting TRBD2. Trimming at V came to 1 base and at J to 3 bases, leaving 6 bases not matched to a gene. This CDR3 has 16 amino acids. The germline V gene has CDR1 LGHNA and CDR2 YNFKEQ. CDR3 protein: CASSQGDWTSGYEQYF. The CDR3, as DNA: TGTGCCAGCAGCCAAGGAGATTGGACTAGCGGCTACGAGCAGTACTTC.

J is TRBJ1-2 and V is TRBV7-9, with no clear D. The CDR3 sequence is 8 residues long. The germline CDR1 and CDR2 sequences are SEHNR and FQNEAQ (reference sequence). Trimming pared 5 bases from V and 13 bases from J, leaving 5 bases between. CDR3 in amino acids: CASSPVTF. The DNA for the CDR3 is TGTGCCAGCAGCCCCGTCACCTTC. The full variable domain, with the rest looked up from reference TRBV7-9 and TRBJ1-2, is DTGVSQNPRHKITKRGQNVTFRCDPISEHNRLYWYRQTLGQGPEFLTYFQNEAQLEKSRLLSDRFSAERPKGSFSTLEIQRTEQGDSAMYLCASSPVTFGSGTRLTVV.

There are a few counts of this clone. Here the CDR3 DNA reads TGTGCCAGCAGCGGCCCCAACTATGGCTACACCTTC. This sequence encodes CASSGPNYGYTF. The chain uses TRBV5-4 and TRBJ1-2; D unresolved. The CDR3 runs 12 residues. V shed 4 bases and J shed 2 bases, with 6 bases lying between them. The V gene's germline CDR1 is SGHNT and CDR2 YYREEE (reference sequence).

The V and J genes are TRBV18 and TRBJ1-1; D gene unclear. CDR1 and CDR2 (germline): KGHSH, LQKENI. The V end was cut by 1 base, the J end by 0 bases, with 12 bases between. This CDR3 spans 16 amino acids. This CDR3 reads CASSPLEEMVNTEAFF. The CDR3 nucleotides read TGTGCCAGCTCACCACTTGAAGAGATGGTGAACACTGAAGCTTTCTTT.

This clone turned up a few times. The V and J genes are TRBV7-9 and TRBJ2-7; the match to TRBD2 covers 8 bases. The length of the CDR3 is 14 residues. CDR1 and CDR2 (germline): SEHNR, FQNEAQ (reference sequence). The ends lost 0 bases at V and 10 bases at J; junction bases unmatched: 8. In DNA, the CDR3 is TGTGCCAGCAGCTTAGCGCAGAGTAGCGGGGTTCAGTACTTC. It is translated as CASSLAQSSGVQYF.

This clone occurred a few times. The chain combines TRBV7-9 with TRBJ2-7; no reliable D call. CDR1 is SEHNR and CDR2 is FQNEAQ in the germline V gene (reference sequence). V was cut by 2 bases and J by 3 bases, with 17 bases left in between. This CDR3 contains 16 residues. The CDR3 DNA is TGTGCCAGCAGCTTATGGGCCCGCCACCATTACTACGAGCAGTACTTC. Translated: CASSLWARHHYYEQYF.

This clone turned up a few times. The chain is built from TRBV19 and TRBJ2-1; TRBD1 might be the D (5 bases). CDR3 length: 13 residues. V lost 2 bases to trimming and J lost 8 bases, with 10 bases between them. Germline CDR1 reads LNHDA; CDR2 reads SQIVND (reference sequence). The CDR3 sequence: CASSIRQIHEQFF. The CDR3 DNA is TGTGCCAGTAGTATACGACAGATCCATGAGCAGTTCTTC.

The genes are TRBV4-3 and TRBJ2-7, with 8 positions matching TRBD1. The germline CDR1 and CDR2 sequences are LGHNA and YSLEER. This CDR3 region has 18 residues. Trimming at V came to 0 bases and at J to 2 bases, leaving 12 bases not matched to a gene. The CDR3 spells CASSQDPKGTGGTYEQYF. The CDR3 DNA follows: TGCGCCAGCAGCCAAGACCCTAAAGGAACAGGGGGGACCTACGAGCAGTACTTC.

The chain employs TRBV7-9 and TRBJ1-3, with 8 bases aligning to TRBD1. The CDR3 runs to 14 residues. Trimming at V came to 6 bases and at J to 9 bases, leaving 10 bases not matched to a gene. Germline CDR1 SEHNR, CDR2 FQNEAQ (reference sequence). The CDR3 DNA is TGTGCCAGCAGTTTTCCGGACAGGGCCGGCACCATATATTTT. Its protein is CASSFPDRAGTIYF.

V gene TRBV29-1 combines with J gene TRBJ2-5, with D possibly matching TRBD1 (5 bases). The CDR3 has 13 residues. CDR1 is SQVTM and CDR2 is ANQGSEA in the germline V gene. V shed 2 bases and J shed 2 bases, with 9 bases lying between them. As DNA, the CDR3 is TGCAGCGTTGAACGACAGTCACAAGAGACCCAGTACTTC. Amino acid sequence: CSVERQSQETQYF. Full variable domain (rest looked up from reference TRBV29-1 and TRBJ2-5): SAVISQKPSRDICQRGTSLTIQCQVDSQVTMMFWYRQQPGQSLTLIATANQGSEATYESGFVIDKFPISRPNLTFSTLTVSNMSPEDSSIYLCSVERQSQETQYFGPGTRLLVL.

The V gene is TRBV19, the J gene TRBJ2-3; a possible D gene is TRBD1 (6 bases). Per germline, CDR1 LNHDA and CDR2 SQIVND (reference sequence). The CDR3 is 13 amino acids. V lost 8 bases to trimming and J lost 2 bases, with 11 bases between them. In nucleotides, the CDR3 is TGTGCCAGTTCAGGGGCCGTCACAGATACGCAGTATTTT. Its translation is CASSGAVTDTQYF.

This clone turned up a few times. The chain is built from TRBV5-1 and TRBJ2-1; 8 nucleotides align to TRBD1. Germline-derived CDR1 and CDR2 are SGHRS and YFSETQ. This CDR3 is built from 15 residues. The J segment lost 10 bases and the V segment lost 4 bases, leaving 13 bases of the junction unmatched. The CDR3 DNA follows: TGCGCCAGCAGCGAGACAGGGGCGCCCTTCCTGGAGCAGTTCTTC. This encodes CASSETGAPFLEQFF.

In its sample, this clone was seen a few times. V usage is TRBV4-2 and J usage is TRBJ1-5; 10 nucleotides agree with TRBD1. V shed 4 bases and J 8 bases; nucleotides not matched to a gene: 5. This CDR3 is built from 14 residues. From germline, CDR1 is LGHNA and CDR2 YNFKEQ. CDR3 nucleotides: TGTGCCAGCAGCCTCCGGGACAGGGGAGAGCCCCAGCATTTT. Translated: CASSLRDRGEPQHF.

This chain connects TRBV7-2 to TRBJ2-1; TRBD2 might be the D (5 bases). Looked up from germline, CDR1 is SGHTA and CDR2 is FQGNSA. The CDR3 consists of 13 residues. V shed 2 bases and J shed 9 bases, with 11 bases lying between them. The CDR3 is CASSLRSAGEQFF. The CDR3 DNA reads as TGTGCCAGCAGCTTACGGTCTGCGGGTGAGCAGTTCTTC.

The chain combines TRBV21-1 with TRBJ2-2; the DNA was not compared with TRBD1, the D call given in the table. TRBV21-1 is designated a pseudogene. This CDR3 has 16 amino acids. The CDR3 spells CASSKEAGGNTGELFF. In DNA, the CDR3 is TGTGCCAGCAGCAAAGAAGCAGGGGGCAACACCGGGGAGCTGTTTTTT.

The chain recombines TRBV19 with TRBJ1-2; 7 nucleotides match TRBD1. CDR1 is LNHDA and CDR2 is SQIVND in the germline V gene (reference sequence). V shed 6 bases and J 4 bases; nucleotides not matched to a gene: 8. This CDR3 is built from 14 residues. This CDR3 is CASRTGGTAYGYTF. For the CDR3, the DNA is TGTGCCAGTAGGACGGGAGGGACAGCCTATGGCTACACCTTC.